Following are 7 T cell receptor beta chains from one sample sequenced in a study of blood T cell repertoires in COVID-19 (dated by TCRdb to the early 2020s). Library generation was performed with the immunoSEQ multiplex PCR assay. TCRdb obtained this table from immuneACCESS and retained in-frame rearrangements with V and J assigned. These tables miss some clones; where compared with another copy, unresolved V genes account for less than half of the shortfall, and the remainder is unexplained. The sample has 350,000 to 400,000 clones on record, about 86% of them singletons. The top ten clonotypes cover around 7.4% of the sample. The sequenced sample consisted of peripheral blood. The receptors come from a woman aged 60-75 years with COVID-19, enrolled during active disease.

The chain has TRBV7-2 and TRBJ2-5; D is perhaps TRBD2 (5 bases). Trimming removed 1 base from V and 3 bases from J, with 12 bases in between. In germline, CDR1 is SGHTA, CDR2 FQGNSA. The CDR3 extends over 15 amino acids. The CDR3 region is CASSLEGRREETQYF. CDR3 nucleotides: TGTGCCAGCAGCTTAGAGGGCAGGCGGGAAGAGACCCAGTACTTC.

The chain combines TRBV19 with TRBJ1-3, with D maybe TRBD1 (6 bases). The CDR3 is 13 residues long. V shed 3 bases and J shed 4 bases, with 7 bases lying between them. CDR1 and CDR2 (germline): LNHDA, SQIVND (reference sequence). The CDR3 sequence is CASSIGQGNTIYF. The CDR3 coding sequence is TGTGCCAGTAGTATTGGACAGGGAAACACCATATATTTT.

This clone was recorded only once. The V call is TRBV2, the J call TRBJ2-7; 9 nucleotides align to TRBD2. CDR3 size: 14 residues. Per germline, CDR1 SNHLY and CDR2 FYNNEI. V lost 5 bases to trimming and J lost 3 bases; unmatched junction nucleotides: 5. CDR3 DNA sequence: TGTGCCAGCAGTCACTCTAGCGGGGACTACGAGCAGTACTTC. Translation gives CASSHSSGDYEQYF.

The chain couples TRBV6-2 or TRBV6-3 to TRBJ1-2, with D perhaps matching TRBD1 (6 bases). The V end lost 4 bases, the J end lost 5 bases, and 8 bases lay between the germline ends. Germline CDR1 is MNHEY and CDR2 is SVGEGT. This CDR3 contains 12 residues. This CDR3 is CASSSDRYGYTF. The CDR3 nucleotides are TGTGCCAGCAGTTCGGACAGATATGGCTACACCTTC.

The chain has TRBV7-8 and TRBJ1-4; D may be TRBD1 (6 bases). The CDR3 is 16 residues long. The V gene's germline CDR1 is SGHVS and CDR2 FQNEAQ. The germline V and J ends were trimmed by 7 bases and 5 bases, with 20 bases remaining between them. The CDR3 sequence is CASTFPEKGQNEKLFF. DNA of the CDR3: TGTGCCAGCACCTTTCCTGAGAAGGGACAAAATGAAAAACTGTTTTTT.

The chain uses TRBV7-3 and TRBJ1-2, with TRBD1 identical over 11 bases. Trimming took 5 bases from V and 4 from J; bases not matched to a gene: 6. The length of the CDR3 is 15 residues. Germline CDR1 is SGHTA and CDR2 is FQGTGA. The CDR3, as DNA: TGTGCCAGCAGCGTGGGGACAGGGGGGGCCTATGGCTACACCTTC. Amino acid sequence: CASSVGTGGAYGYTF. The full variable domain, rest sourced from reference TRBV7-3 and TRBJ1-2, is GAGVSQTPSNKVTEKGKYVELRCDPISGHTALYWYRQSLGQGPEFLIYFQGTGAADDSGLPNDRFFAVRPEGSVSTLKIQRTERGDSAVYLCASSVGTGGAYGYTFGSGTRLTVV.

Remarks on this clone: Other DNA sequences in the sample encode the same CDR3. The chain has TRBV20-1 and TRBJ2-7; D may be TRBD2 (5 bases). V was shortened by 5 bases and J by 3 bases, with 8 bases between the two germline ends. This CDR3 contains 11 residues. From germline, CDR1 is DFQATT and CDR2 SNEGSKA (reference sequence). The CDR3: CSARRGYEQYF. The CDR3 nucleotides read TGCAGTGCTCGCCGGGGCTACGAGCAGTACTTC.